This TCR beta chain derives from a study of CD8+ T cells in alopecia areata. Study-wide background: Treatment of the treated patients consisted of oral tofacitinib, 5 to 10 mg twice daily.

TCR sequencing used cDNA made by reverse transcription of extracted RNA. Assay used: immunoSEQ multiplex PCR; TCRdb lists only in-frame clones, some missing. The repertoire consists of about 160,000 clones, with around 50% occurring once and the leading ten covering approximately 7%. Starting from PBMCs, sorting isolated CD4+ and CD8+ T cells. The germline gives CDR1 SNHLY, CDR2 FYNNEI. V gave up 1 base and J gave up 8 bases, with 10 bases separating them. This CDR3 contains 13 residues. The chain is built from TRBV2 and TRBJ2-3; no reliable D call. This receptor was identified in a human donor with alopecia areata. Sequencing was performed on CD4+ T cells sorted from blood. The CDR3, as DNA: TGTGCCAGCAGTGAAGGGCCCCCGGGTACGCAGTATTTT. Its protein product is CASSEGPPGTQYF.